The 24 T cell receptor beta chains reported below all come from one sample, sequenced in a study of spatial heterogeneity in lung cancer. Specified time point: sample taken at primary tumor resection. A single record per CDR3 protein comes from TCRdb applying MiXCR to the 5' RACE reads. The repertoire consists of around 5,000 distinct CDR3 sequences, with less than 3% occurring once and the leading ten covering around 24%. The sequenced sample was normal lung tissue next to the tumor, obtained at surgery. These receptors came from a male donor with early-stage non-small cell lung cancer.

This clonotype occurred many times. The V gene is TRBV27, the J gene TRBJ2-1; 8 nucleotides line up with TRBD2. The junction had 10 bases not matched to a gene; V was cut back by 3 bases and J by 3 bases. CDR1 MNHEY and CDR2 SMNVEV come from the germline V gene (reference sequence). The CDR3 runs to 17 residues. In DNA, the CDR3 is TGTGCCAGCAGTTTTGGCCCAACTAGCGGAAACTACAATGAGCAGTTCTTC. Amino acids: CASSFGPTSGNYNEQFF.

This clonotype was seen repeatedly, ten times or more. The chain employs TRBV6-1 and TRBJ2-4; D might be TRBD2 (5 bases). The length of the CDR3 is 12 residues. The germline V gene has CDR1 MNHNS and CDR2 SASEGT. The germline V and J ends were trimmed by 4 bases and 7 bases, with 8 bases remaining between them. CDR3 protein: CASSVDWNIQYF. CDR3 nucleotides: TGTGCCAGCAGTGTGGACTGGAACATTCAGTACTTC.

The chain carries TRBV29-1 and TRBJ2-1; the D gene could be TRBD1 or TRBD2 (5 bases each). Per germline, CDR1 SQVTM and CDR2 ANQGSEA. The CDR3 sequence is 11 residues long. V was cut by 4 bases and J by 10 bases, with 11 bases left in between. Written as DNA, the CDR3 is TGCAGCGTTGGAGGGGCAGGGGAGCAGTTCTTC. This sequence encodes CSVGGAGEQFF.

This clonotype was seen at least ten times. V and J are TRBV11-3 and TRBJ2-4; TRBD2 is a possible D gene (5 bases). Trimming shortened V by 5 bases and J by 8 bases, and 16 bases separated the two germline ends. The CDR3 length is 14 residues. Germline loops: CDR1 SGHNT, CDR2 YENEEA. In DNA, the CDR3 is TGTGCCAGCAGCCCCCCTAAGGACGGGGACATTCAGTACTTC. Residues: CASSPPKDGDIQYF.

The table lists this clonotype with many counts. The rearrangement joins TRBV30 to TRBJ1-5, with D perhaps TRBD1 (5 bases). Germline-derived CDR1 and CDR2 are GTSNPN and SVGIG (reference sequence). The CDR3 spans 13 residues. The germline V and J ends were trimmed by 1 base and 4 bases, with 8 bases remaining between them. The CDR3, as DNA: TGTGCCTGGAGTGGCCGGGGGAATCAGCCCCAGCATTTT. It codes for CAWSGRGNQPQHF.

By share of the sample, this clonotype is medium-sized (0.01 to 0.1%). The chain joins TRBV6-6 to TRBJ1-5, with unresolved D. This CDR3 region has 13 residues. Germline V CDR1 and CDR2: MNHNY, SVGAGI (reference sequence). The V end was cut by 6 bases, the J end by 7 bases, with 13 bases between. The CDR3 protein is CASSRDGRQPQHF. As DNA, the CDR3 is TGTGCCAGCAGCCGAGACGGGAGGCAGCCCCAGCATTTT.

The rearrangement links TRBV27 to TRBJ1-1; D is undetermined. Germline loops: CDR1 MNHEY, CDR2 SMNVEV (reference sequence). CDR3 length equals 14 residues. The V end was cut by 5 bases, the J end by 3 bases, with 13 bases between. CDR3 sequence reads: CASSPAEKYTEAFF. For the CDR3, the DNA is TGTGCCAGCAGTCCCGCAGAAAAGTACACTGAAGCTTTCTTT.

This clonotype is termed medium-sized. The V and J genes are TRBV6-5 and TRBJ2-7, with D possibly being TRBD2 (7 bases). V lost 8 bases, J lost 2 bases, and 16 bases lay in between. The CDR3 extends over 14 amino acids. Germline V lookup: CDR1 MNHEY, CDR2 SVGAGI. CDR3 nucleotide sequence: TGTGCCAGCGCGACGGGGGGCAATCCCTACGAGCAGTACTTC. This encodes CASATGGNPYEQYF.

By sample share, this clonotype is medium-sized. The rearrangement uses TRBV12-5 and TRBJ2-6; possible D gene TRBD2, 6 bases. CDR3 length equals 19 residues. CDR1 is LGHNT and CDR2 is FRNRAP in the germline V gene. V was shortened by 7 bases and J by 0 bases, with 22 bases between the two germline ends. The CDR3, as DNA: TGTGCTAGTGCCAATACGCGGGACGGAGAGAGCTCTGGGGCCAACGTCCTGACTTTC. The encoded protein is CASANTRDGESSGANVLTF.

Sample share makes this clonotype medium-sized. The V call is TRBV7-2, the J call TRBJ1-4; D is uncertain. Trimming stripped 4 bases from V and 5 bases from J, with 14 bases between. The V gene's germline CDR1 is SGHTA and CDR2 FQGNSA. The CDR3 loop spans 15 amino acids. The DNA for the CDR3 is TGTGCCAGCAGCTCTGGACGGGCCCTCAATGAAAAACTGTTTTTT. It yields the protein CASSSGRALNEKLFF. Based on the CDR3 plus reference TRBV7-2 and TRBJ1-4, the full variable domain is GAGVSQSPSNKVTEKGKDVELRCDPISGHTALYWYRQSLGQGLEFLIYFQGNSAPDKSGLPSDRFSAERTGGSVSTLTIQRTQQEDSAVYLCASSSGRALNEKLFFGSGTQLSVL.

This clonotype is termed medium-sized. The V gene is TRBV11-3, the J gene TRBJ2-1, with no clear D. Deletions cut 4 bases from V and 6 bases from J, with 10 bases between. CDR1 and CDR2 (germline): SGHNT, YENEEA. The CDR3 sequence is 13 residues long. The CDR3 sequence: CASSSVGANEQFF. For the CDR3, the DNA is TGTGCCAGCAGCTCGGTCGGTGCCAATGAGCAGTTCTTC.

Comment on this clonotype: Given a much more abundant clone one base away, this may be a read error. V is TRBV20-1 and J is TRBJ2-1, with 11 positions matching TRBD2. V was pared by 3 bases and J by 10 bases, with 14 bases of the junction left unmatched. Germline V gene sequence: CDR1 DFQATT, CDR2 SNEGSKA (reference sequence). This CDR3 contains 16 residues. CDR3 nucleotide sequence: TGCAGTGCTAGGGTTACTAGCGGGGGTGGAGGATGGGAGCAGTTCTTC. Protein product: CSARVTSGGGGWEQFF.

This clonotype is judged medium-sized. This sequence joins TRBV10-3 and TRBJ2-2, with D unclear. V lost 3 bases, J lost 5 bases, and 16 bases lay in between. The length of the CDR3 is 16 residues. Germline V gives CDR1 ENHRY, CDR2 SYGVKD. CDR3 amino acids: CAISDESRRGTGELFF. CDR3 bases: TGTGCCATCAGTGACGAGAGCAGGCGCGGTACCGGGGAGCTGTTTTTT.

This clonotype has only a few counts. This chain connects TRBV7-2 to TRBJ1-1, with D unclear. Germline assignment: CDR1 SGHTA and CDR2 FQGNSA. V gave up 4 bases and J gave up 4 bases, with 10 bases separating them. The CDR3 has 13 residues. The CDR3 sequence: CASSSGLRTEAFF. The CDR3 DNA is TGTGCCAGCAGCTCAGGACTCCGCACTGAAGCTTTCTTT.

Within the sample, this clonotype is medium-sized. This sequence joins TRBV19 and TRBJ1-1, with D hard to call. The CDR3 is made up of 13 amino acids. Germline CDR1 and CDR2: LNHDA and SQIVND (reference sequence). Trimming pared 3 bases from V and 7 bases from J, leaving 12 bases between. The CDR3 reads CASSILLADEAFF. The CDR3 DNA reads TGTGCCAGTAGTATTTTGTTGGCAGATGAAGCTTTCTTT. The full variable domain, its missing parts supplied by reference TRBV19 and TRBJ1-1, is DGGITQSPKYLFRKEGQNVTLSCEQNLNHDAMYWYRQDPGQGLRLIYYSQIVNDFQKGDIAEGYSVSREKKESFPLTVTSAQKNPTAFYLCASSILLADEAFFGQGTRLTVV.

This clonotype is classed as large (0.1 to 1%). CDR3 nucleotide sequence: TGTGCCAGCAGCGAGCTTCAGGGGGGGACTGAAGCTTTCTTT. Amino acid sequence: CASSELQGGTEAFF. The chain carries TRBV7-2 and TRBJ1-1; the match to TRBD1 covers 7 bases. The CDR3 sequence is 14 residues long. Germline V gene sequence: CDR1 SGHTA, CDR2 FQGNSA. V was clipped by 5 bases and J by 5 bases; unmatched bases: 8.

This clonotype has a count of ten or more. V gene TRBV18 combines with J gene TRBJ1-5; no firm D call. V gave up 2 bases and J gave up 5 bases, with 22 bases separating them. CDR3 size: 18 residues. Germline V gene sequence: CDR1 KGHSH, CDR2 LQKENI. The CDR3 nucleotides read TGTGCCAGCTCACCAGGGGTTAGTGTCGGGGAATTGTATCAGCCCCAGCATTTT. The encoded protein is CASSPGVSVGELYQPQHF.

In its sample, this clonotype was seen many times. J is TRBJ1-5 and V is TRBV2, with D maybe TRBD1 (5 bases). Germline V gene sequence: CDR1 SNHLY, CDR2 FYNNEI. The V gene lost 4 bases and the J gene lost 2 bases, with 12 bases spanning the gap. The CDR3 covers 15 residues. The CDR3 DNA follows: TGTGCCAGCAGTGTAACCACAGGCGGCAATCAGCCCCAGCATTTT. Translating gives CASSVTTGGNQPQHF.

This clonotype has a count of ten or more. The V and J genes are TRBV15 and TRBJ2-5; TRBD1 agrees at 7 bases. Germline V CDR1 and CDR2: LNHNV, YYDKDF (reference sequence). The CDR3 is 15 amino acids. Unmatched junction bases numbered 5, after V lost 0 bases and J lost 4 bases. The DNA of the CDR3 is TGTGCCACCAGCAGAGATCGAGGGGGCGGAGAGACCCAGTACTTC. Translating gives CATSRDRGGGETQYF.

By its share, this clonotype is medium-sized. The chain combines TRBV12-3 or TRBV12-4 with TRBJ2-5; D may be TRBD2 (6 bases). The ends were cut back, 0 bases at V and 7 bases at J, with 15 bases in the middle. The CDR3 contains 15 residues. The CDR3 DNA reads TGTGCCAGCAGTTTAGCGCCGGGACTCCAGGGGACCCAGTACTTC. It specifies CASSLAPGLQGTQYF.

The chain recombines TRBV2 with TRBJ2-7; no clear D. Germline values: CDR1 SNHLY, CDR2 FYNNEI. Trimming took off 2 bases at V and 3 bases at J, with 11 bases between the two ends. The CDR3 sequence is 14 residues long. The chain's CDR3 is CASSEIHVDYEQYV. The CDR3 DNA follows: TGTGCCAGCAGTGAAATCCATGTGGACTACGAGCAGTACGTC.

Sample share makes this clonotype medium-sized. This chain links TRBV25-1 with TRBJ2-2; 11 bases fit TRBD2. Per the germline V gene, CDR1 is MGHDK and CDR2 is SYGVNS. V dropped 3 bases and J dropped 3; count of bases not matched to a gene: 0. The CDR3 runs 15 residues. The chain's CDR3 is CASSEGLADTGELFF. The DNA for the CDR3 is TGTGCCAGCAGTGAGGGACTAGCGGACACCGGGGAGCTGTTTTTT.

In its sample, this clonotype ranks as large (0.1 to 1%). The chain joins TRBV2 to TRBJ2-3; D is ambiguous. Trimming shortened V by 1 base and J by 0 bases, and 11 bases separated the two germline ends. The CDR3 has 16 amino acids. CDR1 SNHLY and CDR2 FYNNEI come from the germline V gene. The CDR3 region has the DNA TGTGCCAGCAGTGAAGACACACCATCTAGCACAGATACGCAGTATTTT. This sequence encodes CASSEDTPSSTDTQYF.

Many counts were recorded for this clonotype. The chain is built from TRBV5-1 and TRBJ1-1; 7 positions agree with TRBD1. The junction had 6 bases not matched to a gene; V was cut back by 4 bases and J by 3 bases. Looked up from germline, CDR1 is SGHRS and CDR2 is YFSETQ. The CDR3 totals 14 residues. In DNA, the CDR3 is TGCGCCAGCAGCCAACGGACAGGACACACTGAAGCTTTCTTT. Translated: CASSQRTGHTEAFF.